These 23 T cell receptor beta chains came from one sample sequenced in a study of blood T cell repertoires in COVID-19. TCRdb's table, derived via immunoSEQ multiplex PCR, lists solely in-frame clones and lacks some. The profile shows over 300,000 clones, 65% to 90% of them singletons. Sequenced material: peripheral blood. Every receptor here comes from a human donor in a cohort sampled during active COVID-19.

The chain employs TRBV24-1 and TRBJ1-2; 8 nucleotides line up with TRBD1. The V gene end was trimmed by 4 bases and the J gene end by 3 bases; junction bases not matched to a gene: 9. The CDR3 runs 16 residues. CDR1 and CDR2 (germline): KGHDR, SFDVKD. The DNA of the CDR3 is TGTGCCACCAGTGACCCGACCCCGGGACAGGACTATGGCTACACCTTC. Protein sequence: CATSDPTPGQDYGYTF.

V usage is TRBV6-5 and J usage is TRBJ1-1, with D perhaps matching TRBD1 (6 bases). The germline gives CDR1 MNHEY, CDR2 SVGAGI. The CDR3 has 15 residues. Trimming left V 6 bases short and J 4 bases short, with 18 bases between. The CDR3 sequence: CASRPGGASPTEAFF. In nucleotides, the CDR3 is TGTGCCAGCAGGCCCGGGGGGGCCTCACCCACTGAAGCTTTCTTT.

This clone was observed a single time. The chain employs TRBV11-2 and TRBJ1-6, with 12 bases that match TRBD1. V lost 3 bases to trimming and J lost 3 bases; unmatched junction nucleotides: 9. The germline V gene has CDR1 SGHAT and CDR2 FQNNGV. The length of the CDR3 is 19 residues. The chain's CDR3 is CASSLTPGQGAHYNSPLHF. The CDR3 DNA reads as TGTGCCAGCAGCTTGACACCGGGACAGGGGGCACACTATAATTCACCCCTCCACTTT.

This chain connects TRBV28 to TRBJ1-1; D call uncertain. Trimming removed 6 bases from V and 11 bases from J, with 16 bases in between. The CDR3 runs 12 residues. Germline CDR1 is MDHEN and CDR2 is SYDVKM. CDR3 in DNA: TGTGCCAGCAGCCCCAGAGGCCTTTGGGCTTTCTTT. As protein: CASSPRGLWAFF.

A few counts support this clone. The J gene is TRBJ2-7, the V gene TRBV12-3 or TRBV12-4, with TRBD1 as a possible D gene (6 bases). The CDR3 covers 13 residues. The V end was cut by 5 bases, the J end by 6 bases, with 14 bases between. CDR3 sequence: CASSITGISEQYF. The CDR3 bases are TGTGCCAGCAGTATTACAGGGATTAGCGAGCAGTACTTC.

The rearrangement links TRBV4-1 to TRBJ2-2; TRBD1 might be the D (5 bases). Trimming removed 2 bases at V and 3 bases at J, with 10 bases between. CDR3 length: 15 residues. Germline CDR1 MGHRA, CDR2 YSYEKL. CDR3 sequence: CASSQTTGYTGELFF. Written as DNA, the CDR3 is TGCGCCAGCAGCCAAACAACAGGATACACCGGGGAGCTGTTTTTT.

V and J are TRBV7-9 and TRBJ2-5; no reliable D call. Germline V CDR1 and CDR2: SEHNR, FQNEAQ (reference sequence). CDR3 length equals 16 residues. Trimming took off 1 base at V and 5 bases at J, with 17 bases between the two ends. The CDR3 sequence: CASSLEIFTTRETQYF. Here the CDR3 DNA reads TGTGCCAGCAGCTTAGAAATATTCACCACTCGGGAGACCCAGTACTTC.

This clone was detected once. The chain carries TRBV3-1 (or the pseudogene TRBV3-2) and TRBJ2-7; 8 bases map to TRBD1. CDR3 size: 14 residues. Per the germline V gene, CDR1 is LGHDT and CDR2 is YNNKEL (reference sequence). Trimming cost V 2 bases and J 6 bases; bases outside gene matches: 6. The CDR3 here is CASSQSPGGTEQYF. CDR3 DNA sequence: TGTGCCAGCAGCCAAAGTCCAGGGGGCACCGAGCAGTACTTC.

The chain recombines TRBV6-5 with TRBJ2-7; weak D call: TRBD2 (6 bases). V was pared by 6 bases and J by 3 bases, with 15 bases between. The CDR3 covers 14 residues. CDR1 and CDR2 (germline): MNHEY, SVGAGI. CDR3 in amino acids: CASSRDWLNYEQYF. CDR3 DNA: TGTGCCAGCAGCCGGGACTGGCTCAACTACGAGCAGTACTTC.

The chain employs TRBV24-1 and TRBJ2-1, with TRBD1 as a possible D gene (7 bases). CDR3 length: 13 residues. Germline V gives CDR1 KGHDR, CDR2 SFDVKD. Trimming shortened V by 5 bases and J by 13 bases, and 17 bases separated the two germline ends. The CDR3 DNA reads TGTGCCACCAGTGGCCCTAACAGGGGAGGTCAGTTCTTC. It encodes CATSGPNRGGQFF.

The chain joins TRBV11-2 to TRBJ2-3, with a tentative D call TRBD2 (6 bases). V lost 4 bases and J lost 2, with 16 bases in between. The CDR3 runs 16 residues. Germline CDR1 reads SGHAT; CDR2 reads FQNNGV. This CDR3 reads CASSSRGKSHTDTQYF. As DNA, the CDR3 is TGTGCCAGCAGCTCCCGGGGGAAAAGCCACACAGATACGCAGTATTTT. The whole variable domain, remainder taken from reference TRBV11-2 and TRBJ2-3, is EAGVAQSPRYKIIEKRQSVAFWCNPISGHATLYWYQQILGQGPKLLIQFQNNGVVDDSQLPKDRFSAERLKGVDSTLKIQPAKLEDSAVYLCASSSRGKSHTDTQYFGPGTRLTVL.

The genes are TRBV6-5 and TRBJ2-3, with 9 bases lining up with TRBD2. The CDR3 is 14 amino acids. Trimming cost V 7 bases and J 2 bases; bases outside gene matches: 4. Germline V lookup: CDR1 MNHEY, CDR2 SVGAGI. CDR3 sequence reads: CASKRLADTDTQYF. CDR3 coding DNA: TGTGCCAGCAAGAGACTAGCGGACACAGATACGCAGTATTTT.

A few counts support this clone. Other DNA variants within this sample encode the same CDR3. V gene TRBV5-1 combines with J gene TRBJ2-5, with a weak D call TRBD2 (6 bases). Trimming removed 4 bases at V and 5 bases at J, with 12 bases between. The CDR3 totals 13 residues. Germline assignment: CDR1 SGHRS and CDR2 YFSETQ. The CDR3 bases are TGCGCCAGCAGCCCCGGAGGGCGCGAGACCCAGTACTTC. It encodes CASSPGGRETQYF.

The sample holds one count of this clone. The chain links TRBV24-1 to TRBJ2-4; D may be TRBD1 (6 bases). CDR1 is KGHDR, CDR2 SFDVKD, per germline. This CDR3 has 14 amino acids. V lost 6 bases and J lost 0, with 8 bases in between. The CDR3 DNA follows: TGTGCCACCAGTACAGGGATAGCCAAAAACATTCAGTACTTC. Its protein is CATSTGIAKNIQYF.

V is TRBV2 and J is TRBJ1-5, with TRBD1 identical over 7 bases. CDR3 length: 15 residues. V was pared by 6 bases and J by 6 bases, with 11 bases of the junction left unmatched. Germline assignment: CDR1 SNHLY and CDR2 FYNNEI. CDR3 sequence (DNA): TGTGCCAGCAGAGTCGACAGGGCGTTATTTCAGCCCCAGCATTTT. Its translation is CASRVDRALFQPQHF.

This clone was detected a few times. The CDR3 DNA is TGTGCCAGCAGGACAGGCTATGAAAAACTGTTTTTT. It specifies CASRTGYEKLFF. The gene calls are TRBV6-5 and TRBJ1-4, with a tentative D call TRBD1 (6 bases). Trimming cost V 6 bases and J 6 bases, with 8 bases left between them. Germline CDR1 reads MNHEY; CDR2 reads SVGAGI. The length of the CDR3 is 12 residues.

The V call is TRBV10-1, the J call TRBJ2-7; possible D gene TRBD2, 7 bases. Trimming stripped 3 bases from V and 5 bases from J, with 11 bases between. The CDR3 contains 13 residues. CDR1 and CDR2 from the germline V gene are WNHNN and SYGVQD (reference sequence). The chain's CDR3 is CASSDGGQDEQYF. The CDR3 region has the DNA TGCGCCAGCAGTGACGGGGGGCAAGACGAGCAGTACTTC.

The chain combines TRBV3-1 (or the pseudogene TRBV3-2) with TRBJ2-6; 10 bases are a match to TRBD1. The CDR3 totals 17 residues. J lost 3 bases, V lost 1 base, and 3 bases had no gene match. CDR1 LGHDT and CDR2 YNNKEL come from the germline V gene (reference sequence). CDR3 bases: TGTGCCAGCAGCCAAGTGACAGGGGGCTATGGGGCCAACGTCCTGACTTTC. It codes for CASSQVTGGYGANVLTF.

The V call is TRBV19, the J call TRBJ1-5; tentatively, D is TRBD1 (5 bases). Trimming shortened V by 7 bases and J by 8 bases, and 12 bases separated the two germline ends. The CDR3 has 12 residues. Germline-derived CDR1 and CDR2 are LNHDA and SQIVND (reference sequence). The chain's CDR3 is CASTNQGEPQHF. The DNA of the CDR3 is TGTGCCAGTACTAACCAAGGGGAGCCCCAGCATTTT.

The chain joins TRBV7-9 to TRBJ2-1, with 10 bases identical to TRBD1. V shed 5 bases and J 2 bases; nucleotides not matched to a gene: 9. CDR1 and CDR2 (germline): SEHNR, FQNEAQ (reference sequence). This CDR3 region has 17 residues. For the CDR3, the DNA is TGTGCCAGCAGCCGAAAGGGGACAGGGGATGCCTACAATGAGCAGTTCTTC. Its translation is CASSRKGTGDAYNEQFF.

The V and J genes are TRBV6-4 and TRBJ2-3; 8 nucleotides match TRBD2. The V gene's germline CDR1 is MRHNA and CDR2 SNTAGT. This CDR3 is 15 amino acids long. V was pared by 3 bases and J by 0 bases, with 2 bases of the junction left unmatched. CDR3 coding DNA: TGTGCCAGCAGTGAATCTAGCGGGAGCACAGATACGCAGTATTTT. Translating it yields CASSESSGSTDTQYF.

Only a few counts were recorded for this clone. This rearrangement joins TRBV9 to TRBJ2-6; possible D gene TRBD1, 6 bases. CDR3 length: 14 amino acids. Germline V gene sequence: CDR1 SGDLS, CDR2 YYNGEE. The V gene lost 6 bases and the J gene lost 4 bases, with 11 bases spanning the gap. This chain's CDR3 is CASKGVGGANVLTF. CDR3 bases: TGTGCCAGCAAGGGGGTTGGAGGGGCCAACGTCCTGACTTTC.

The rearrangement links TRBV29-1 to TRBJ1-2; the D gene is possibly TRBD1 (6 bases). In germline, CDR1 is SQVTM, CDR2 ANQGSEA. The CDR3 is 12 amino acids. Trimming took off 4 bases at V and 8 bases at J, with 14 bases between the two ends. The CDR3 region is CSVVQGRGGYTF. The CDR3, as DNA: TGCAGCGTTGTTCAGGGGAGAGGGGGCTACACCTTC.